This TCR beta chain was recorded in a study of blood T cell repertoires in COVID-19. About the study: The origin of the acute and convalescent COVID-19 samples was the United States, Italy and Spain. From T cells, B-cell-depleted T cells, or PBMCs came the material, which was cDNA or gDNA.

Germline values: CDR1 MNHEY, CDR2 SVGEGT. CDR3 length: 13 residues. Deletions cut 4 bases from V and 3 bases from J, with 7 bases between. This clone was detected once. Data came from immunoSEQ multiplex PCR; TCRdb stores just in-frame clones and leaves some out. The table lists roughly 70,000 clones, approximately 92% of them singletons. Source material: peripheral blood. This TCR derives from a human donor in a cohort sampled during active COVID-19. The V gene is TRBV6-2 or TRBV6-3, the J gene TRBJ1-5; D gene uncertain. CDR3 in DNA: TGTGCCAGCAGTTCCAGATACAATCAGCCCCAGCATTTT. As protein: CASSSRYNQPQHF.